This T cell receptor beta chain was recovered during a study of T cells after posttransplantation cyclophosphamide. Study-level findings and limits: After PTCy, TRB diversity resembled that of CNI/methotrexate controls. Later blood repertoires were often dominated by clones from the donor CD8+ memory compartment.

Trimming took 1 base from V and 8 from J; bases not matched to a gene: 6. CDR1 PRHDT and CDR2 FYEKMQ come from the germline V gene (reference sequence). The CDR3 runs to 14 residues. Sequencing was performed with immunoSEQ multiplex PCR; in TCRdb, only in-frame clones are kept and a portion is missing. The table includes some 52,000 clones, about 86% detected once. Comments on this clone: Its specificity is unknown.

This chain joins TRBV13 and TRBJ1-2, with 8 bases aligning to TRBD1. The sample was PBMCs. This clonotype was obtained from a young man with a blood cancer, CMV-positive, and with a related stem cell donor. In nucleotides, the CDR3 is TGTGCCAGCAGCTTAGATATTTGGACAGGGGGCTACACCTTC. It codes for CASSLDIWTGGYTF.